This TCR beta chain originates from a study of CD8 T cells in ankylosing spondylitis. Germline CDR1 is SNHLY and CDR2 is FYNNEI. Deletions cut 4 bases from V and 0 bases from J, with 6 bases between. The CDR3 covers 13 residues. Each TCR beta library was made by quantitative 5'-RACE that incorporated molecular barcodes. TCRdb reprocessed the 5' RACE reads with MiXCR, giving one entry per CDR3 protein. The sample includes some 330,000 distinct CDR3 sequences, less than 9.5% seen only once; the top ten take roughly 15%. Points from the study as a whole: In the blood and synovial fluid of reactive arthritis, some motif variants had been previously reported. A TCR beta motif of about 8 highly homologous variants seemed to mark ankylosing spondylitis blood.

This clonotype was counted between two and nine times. What it binds is not known. The clonotype originates from a male donor with ankylosing spondylitis. Sequencing input: blood, either unsorted or a sorted T cell fraction (not recorded which). The chain combines TRBV2 with TRBJ1-1; D is unclear. The CDR3 is CASSVEMNTEAFF. CDR3 nucleotide sequence: TGTGCCAGCAGTGTGGAGATGAACACTGAAGCTTTCTTT.